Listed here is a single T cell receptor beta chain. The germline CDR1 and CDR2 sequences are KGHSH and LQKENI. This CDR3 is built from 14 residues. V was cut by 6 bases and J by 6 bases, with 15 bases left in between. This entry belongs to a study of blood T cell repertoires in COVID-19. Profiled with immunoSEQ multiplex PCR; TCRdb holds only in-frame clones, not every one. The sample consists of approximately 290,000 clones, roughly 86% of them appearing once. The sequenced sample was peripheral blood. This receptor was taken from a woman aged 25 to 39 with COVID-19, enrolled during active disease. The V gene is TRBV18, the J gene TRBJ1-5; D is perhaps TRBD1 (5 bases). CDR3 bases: TGTGCCAGCTCGGCGGCAGGGTTGGGTCAGCCCCAGCATTTT. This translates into CASSAAGLGQPQHF.